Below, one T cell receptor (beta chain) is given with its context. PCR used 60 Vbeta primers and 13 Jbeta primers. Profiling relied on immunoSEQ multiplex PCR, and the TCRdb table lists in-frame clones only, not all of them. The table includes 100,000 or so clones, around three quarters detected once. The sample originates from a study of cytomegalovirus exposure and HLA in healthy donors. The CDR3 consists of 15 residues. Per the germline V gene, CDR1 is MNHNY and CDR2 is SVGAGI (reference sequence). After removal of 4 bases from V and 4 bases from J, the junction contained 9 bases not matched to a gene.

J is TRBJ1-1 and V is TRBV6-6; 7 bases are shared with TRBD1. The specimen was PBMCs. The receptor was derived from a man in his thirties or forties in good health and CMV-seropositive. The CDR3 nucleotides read TGTGCCAGCAGTTCCCCTTCGACAGGGCCCACTGAAGCTTTCTTT. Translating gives CASSSPSTGPTEAFF.